The clone carrying this T cell receptor (beta chain) was found once. At collection, donors were nominally healthy, but unrecorded immune exposures were probable. This sample is part of a study of cytomegalovirus exposure and HLA in healthy donors. In the study overall: Genotyping of more than 300 donors showed that about 84% belonged to the Caucasian-associated ancestry cluster.

The PCR employed 60 Vbeta primers together with 13 Jbeta primers. Method: immunoSEQ multiplex PCR; TCRdb's copy keeps in-frame clones and lacks some. The sample records 120,000 or so clones, over 60% being singletons. This CDR3 is 15 amino acids long. The germline V gene encodes CDR1 MNHNS and CDR2 SASEGT. V was shortened by 1 base and J by 6 bases, with 16 bases between the two germline ends. The origin of this receptor is a woman in her fifties or sixties in good health and CMV-seropositive. Sequenced material: PBMCs. The genes are TRBV6-1 and TRBJ2-7; weak D call: TRBD1 (6 bases). CDR3 bases: TGTGCCAGCAGTGAAGTAGGGACACCAATACTCGAGCAGTACTTC. Its translation: CASSEVGTPILEQYF.